A single sample is the source of the 10 T cell receptor beta chains below, sequenced in a study of beta chain features in type 1 diabetes. The study, taken as a whole, reports: TCRB CDR3s were moderately but significantly shorter in Type 1 diabetes patients in all four CD4+ subsets.

Their cognate antigens are unknown. Expressed TCRB transcripts got sequenced, as all isolated RNA was reverse transcribed. TCRdb's table, derived via immunoSEQ multiplex PCR, lists solely in-frame clones and lacks some. The profile shows more than 250,000 clones, approximately 25% of them singletons. Input material: naive CD4+ T cells from blood. Receptors originate from a woman aged 25 to 39 with type 1 diabetes.

V and J are TRBV6-5 and TRBJ2-3; D call uncertain. Trimming left V 5 bases short and J 2 bases short, with 11 bases between. The CDR3 contains 14 residues. Germline CDR1 and CDR2: MNHEY and SVGAGI. The CDR3 coding sequence is TGTGCCAGCAGTCGACGACAATTCACAGATACGCAGTATTTT. Translation: CASSRRQFTDTQYF.

Remarks on this clone: At one end, the junction sequence differs from germline, possibly due to a read error. DNA of the CDR3: TGTGCCAGCAGTCAAGCGGGAGGGGGCCAAGAGACCCAGTACTTC. It translates to CASSQAGGGQETQYF. The rearrangement joins TRBV2 to TRBJ2-5; 10 bases agree with TRBD2. Germline CDR1 and CDR2: SNHLY and FYNNEI. CDR3 length: 15 amino acids.

This sequence joins TRBV29-1 and TRBJ1-1; D not resolved. V shed 4 bases and J shed 6 bases, with 9 bases lying between them. Looked up from germline, CDR1 is SQVTM and CDR2 is ANQGSEA. The CDR3 runs 11 residues. For the CDR3, the DNA is TGCAGCGTTGGACAAGTCGCTGAAGCTTTCTTT. Residues: CSVGQVAEAFF. Together with reference TRBV29-1 and TRBJ1-1, the CDR3 gives the full variable domain: SAVISQKPSRDICQRGTSLTIQCQVDSQVTMMFWYRQQPGQSLTLIATANQGSEATYESGFVIDKFPISRPNLTFSTLTVSNMSPEDSSIYLCSVGQVAEAFFGQGTRLTVV.

The V and J genes are TRBV5-4 and TRBJ2-5, with TRBD2 identical over 10 bases. Germline V gene sequence: CDR1 SGHNT, CDR2 YYREEE (reference sequence). The CDR3 length is 16 residues. V lost 4 bases and J lost 5; bases outside the gene matches: 11. This CDR3 is CASSPPSGRVVETQYF. The CDR3 nucleotides are TGTGCCAGCAGCCCCCCTAGCGGGAGAGTGGTGGAGACCCAGTACTTC.

The rearrangement joins TRBV7-9 to TRBJ2-7; TRBD2 matches 11 bases. Germline assignment: CDR1 SEHNR and CDR2 FQNEAQ (reference sequence). Trimming at V came to 5 bases and at J to 2 bases, leaving 8 bases not matched to a gene. There are 16 residues in the CDR3. CDR3 in DNA: TGTGCCAGCAGCCCGTTGACTAGCGGGGCCACCTACGAGCAGTACTTC. Encoded protein: CASSPLTSGATYEQYF.

This clone was seen only a few times. CDR3 sequence reads: CASTKTGSEAFF. As DNA, the CDR3 is TGTGCCAGCACTAAGACAGGGAGTGAAGCTTTCTTT. The chain couples TRBV6-5 to TRBJ1-1; 7 bases map to TRBD1. The CDR3 has 12 residues. The germline CDR1 and CDR2 sequences are MNHEY and SVGAGI. Trimming removed 7 bases from V and 7 bases from J; junction bases left unmatched: 6.

CDR3 sequence: CASSLFPLTTPYEQYF. The CDR3 DNA is TGTGCCAGCAGCTTATTCCCCCTCACTACTCCCTACGAGCAGTACTTC. The rearrangement joins TRBV7-3 to TRBJ2-7; D is undetermined. V was cut by 2 bases and J by 2 bases, with 16 bases left in between. This CDR3 has 16 residues. Germline CDR1 is SGHTA and CDR2 is FQGTGA.

This sequence joins TRBV18 and TRBJ2-7; D may be TRBD2 (5 bases). The CDR3 is 15 amino acids. Germline V CDR1 and CDR2: KGHSH, LQKENI. Deletions cut 2 bases from V and 3 bases from J, with 14 bases between. As DNA, the CDR3 is TGTGCCAGCTCACCAGAGGGTCCCCCCCTCTACGAGCAGTACTTC. It specifies CASSPEGPPLYEQYF.

This clone was seen a few times. The genes are TRBV2 and TRBJ1-4; TRBD1 might be the D (5 bases). CDR3 length equals 15 residues. The ends were cut back, 5 bases at V and 6 bases at J, with 16 bases in the middle. Germline loops: CDR1 SNHLY, CDR2 FYNNEI. The CDR3 nucleotides are TGTGCCAGCAGTCCCCTAACTGGGGCGGATGAAAAACTGTTTTTT. Its translation: CASSPLTGADEKLFF.

Of note for this clone: The sample contains more than one DNA sequence encoding this CDR3. J is TRBJ1-2 and V is TRBV7-9; D unclear. Germline V gene lookup returns CDR1 SEHNR and CDR2 FQNEAQ (reference sequence). The CDR3 loop spans 12 amino acids. V gave up 2 bases and J gave up 4 bases, with 5 bases separating them. CDR3 nucleotide sequence: TGTGCCAGCAGCTTATCCAGCTATGGCTACACCTTC. Translated, it gives CASSLSSYGYTF.